Sequencing of this T cell receptor beta chain was carried out in a study of CD8+ T cells in alopecia areata. For the study at large: Those patients who were treated received oral tofacitinib, which was given at 5 to 10 mg twice daily for moderate-to-severe alopecia areata. Study findings and constraints: Within the top 100, expanded CD8+ clones significantly decreased with tofacitinib, as did scalp clonality.

cDNA prepared by RNA extraction and subsequent reverse transcription served as the template for sequencing. The data were produced by immunoSEQ multiplex PCR, yet TCRdb's version contains in-frame clones alone and is incomplete. The sample consists of 150,000 to 200,000 clones, approximately 50% of them appearing once. About this clone: The antigen is unknown.

Germline-derived CDR1 and CDR2 are MNHEY and SVGAGI. The CDR3 sequence is 14 residues long. Trimming took off 5 bases at V and 2 bases at J, with 13 bases between the two ends. Treatment given: oral pan-JAK inhibitor, 5-10 mg twice daily. J is TRBJ2-7 and V is TRBV6-5; the D gene is possibly TRBD1 (5 bases). Sequenced material: CD8+ T cells sorted from blood, taken at roughly week 52, from a patient treated with tofacitinib. This clonotype originated in a human donor with alopecia areata. The CDR3 here is CASSLQGWTYEQYF. The CDR3 DNA is TGTGCCAGCAGTCTTCAGGGTTGGACCTACGAGCAGTACTTC.